Below, 10 T cell receptor beta chains from the same sample are listed, as sequenced in a study of blood T cell repertoires in COVID-19 (dated by TCRdb to about 2020). The library came from the immunoSEQ multiplex PCR assay. What TCRdb holds here is the immuneACCESS table cut down to in-frame rearrangements. Part of the clones is not present; checked against another copy, under half of the missing clones reflect an unresolved V gene, and the others are unexplained. This sample gives approximately 200,000 clones in total; approximately 86% of them show up just once. Roughly 4% of the sample rests with the top ten. Sequences were obtained from PBMCs or T cells enriched from blood (not recorded which). Source of these receptors: a woman in her twenties or thirties who had been exposed to COVID-19.

CDR3 sequence: CASSLIENTEAFF. The CDR3 DNA reads TGTGCCAGCAGTTTGATAGAGAACACTGAAGCTTTCTTT. This chain uses TRBV27 with TRBJ1-1; D is unclear. The germline V and J ends were trimmed by 3 bases and 1 base, with 6 bases remaining between them. This CDR3 spans 13 amino acids. Per germline, CDR1 MNHEY and CDR2 SMNVEV (reference sequence).

This clone was seen once. This chain links TRBV6-5 with TRBJ1-1; TRBD1 matches at 12 bases. The CDR3 is 15 amino acids. Germline trimming cut 7 bases from V and 4 bases from J; bases unmatched to any gene: 7. Germline lookup yields CDR1 MNHEY and CDR2 SVGAGI. CDR3 region: CASTSGTGGITEAFF. The CDR3 coding sequence is TGTGCCAGCACTTCCGGGACAGGGGGCATCACTGAAGCTTTCTTT.

The chain joins TRBV5-1 to TRBJ2-1; 11 nucleotides agree with TRBD2. V was pared by 0 bases and J by 6 bases, with 2 bases of the junction left unmatched. This CDR3 is built from 15 residues. Germline CDR1 SGHRS, CDR2 YFSETQ. CDR3 region: CASSLGLAGLNEQFF. In nucleotides, the CDR3 is TGCGCCAGCAGCTTGGGACTAGCGGGGCTCAATGAGCAGTTCTTC.

The chain links TRBV24-1 to TRBJ2-3, with a tentative D call TRBD1 (6 bases). This CDR3 spans 17 amino acids. V was shortened by 4 bases and J by 2 bases, with 18 bases between the two germline ends. Germline CDR1 reads KGHDR; CDR2 reads SFDVKD. This chain's CDR3 is CATSESTGGYFTDTQYF. The DNA of the CDR3 is TGTGCCACCAGTGAGTCGACAGGTGGCTATTTCACAGATACGCAGTATTTT.

This clone was recorded only once. The rearrangement links TRBV11-3 to TRBJ2-1; D might be TRBD2 (6 bases). The V gene lost 1 base and the J gene lost 4 bases, with 17 bases spanning the gap. The germline CDR1 and CDR2 sequences are SGHNT and YENEEA. The CDR3 is 17 amino acids. The CDR3, as DNA: TGTGCCAGCAGCTTAGCGTGGCGCGGGGACGGTTACAATGAGCAGTTCTTC. It translates to CASSLAWRGDGYNEQFF. Filled out from reference TRBV11-3 and TRBJ2-1, the complete variable domain reads EAGVVQSPRYKIIEKKQPVAFWCNPISGHNTLYWYLQNLGQGPELLIRYENEEAVDDSQLPKDRFSAERLKGVDSTLKIQPAELGDSAVYLCASSLAWRGDGYNEQFFGPGTRLTVL.

This clone was detected once. The genes are TRBV6-5 and TRBJ1-1; TRBD1 matches at 8 bases. The CDR3 has 15 amino acids. Germline CDR1 and CDR2: MNHEY and SVGAGI. Losses at the gene ends were 6 bases for V and 3 bases for J; bases not matched to a gene: 9. The CDR3 nucleotides are TGTGCCAGCAGAAAATGGACAGGGAGGGACACTGAAGCTTTCTTT. It specifies CASRKWTGRDTEAFF.

This rearrangement joins TRBV5-6 to TRBJ1-1; perhaps TRBD1 as D (5 bases). With 1 base removed from V and 10 bases from J, the gap between germline ends came to 8 bases. Germline-derived CDR1 and CDR2 are SGHDT and YYEEEE. This CDR3 region has 11 residues. The CDR3 DNA is TGTGCCAGCAGCTTGCGGGGGGGAGCTTTCTTT. Translating it yields CASSLRGGAFF. The whole variable domain, remainder taken from reference TRBV5-6 and TRBJ1-1, is DAGVTQSPTHLIKTRGQQVTLRCSPKSGHDTVSWYQQALGQGPQFIFQYYEEEERQRGNFPDRFSGHQFPNYSSELNVNALLLGDSALYLCASSLRGGAFFGQGTRLTVV.

About this clone: Sequence at one end of the junction differs from germline and may be a read error. The rearrangement joins TRBV19 to TRBJ2-6, with D perhaps matching TRBD2 (6 bases). The V gene's germline CDR1 is LNHDA and CDR2 SQIVND (reference sequence). The CDR3 consists of 13 residues. The CDR3 region is CASSNTGGNVLTF. The DNA of the CDR3 is TGTGCCAGTAGTAATACCGGGGGCAACGTCCTGACTTTC.

This clone was found a few times. The chain joins TRBV5-1 to TRBJ1-2, with TRBD1 matching 9 bases. The germline gives CDR1 SGHRS, CDR2 YFSETQ. This CDR3 region has 16 residues. V gave up 4 bases and J gave up 6 bases; unmatched junction bases: 13. The CDR3 region has the DNA TGCGCCAGCAGCGTATCAGCGCCGGGACAGGGTCATGGCTACACCTTC. Its protein is CASSVSAPGQGHGYTF.

The chain recombines TRBV5-1 with TRBJ2-1; 10 nucleotides line up with TRBD2. Per germline, CDR1 SGHRS and CDR2 YFSETQ. Unmatched junction bases numbered 13, after V lost 4 bases and J lost 9 bases. The CDR3 runs 16 residues. As DNA, the CDR3 is TGCGCCAGCAGCGGCCCCCCCGGGACTAGCGCGAGTGAGCAGTTCTTC. This sequence encodes CASSGPPGTSASEQFF.